The rows below give T cell receptor beta chains drawn from one sample of a study of blood T cell repertoires in COVID-19. Clones were sequenced by immunoSEQ multiplex PCR, and TCRdb holds only the in-frame ones, with some missing. The sample carries roughly 27,000 clones, roughly nine tenths recorded once. Sequencing was done on a sample of peripheral blood. These receptors originate from a human donor in a cohort sampled during active COVID-19. Each CDR3 is given with its conserved first and last residue. Fields, in order: V gene, clone size, CDR3 protein. Size is omitted from some rows. Given values are once, few, many or a class for expanded clones.

TRBV10-3,.,CAISDGLAGGETQYF
TRBV10-3,.,CAIGFEGRSPLHF
TRBV6-2/TRBV6-3,.,CASSYRGTGIDEQFF
TRBV6-5,.,CASSYGTGQPQHF
TRBV7-8,.,CASSLAQKAGGYTF
TRBV5-1,.,CASSQVGQGENEQFF
TRBV7-9,.,CATSGLAGGPGETQYF
TRBV21-1,.,CASSPGELAGGQNTGELFF
TRBV21-1,.,CASSRGERRSYEQYF
TRBV9,.,CASSVGSGGARGTDTQYF
TRBV27,.,CASSGRGRGGNSPLHF
TRBV11-2,.,CASSLSGNVNEKLFF
TRBV10-3,.,CAIRLYNEQFF
TRBV15,.,CATSRGGVEQYF
TRBV20-1,.,CSASVWSGSNQPQHF
TRBV4-3,.,CASSQVSGGSPFF
TRBV29-1,.,CSVWDINQPQHF
TRBV10-3,.,CAISERGGQDTQYF
TRBV7-2,once,CASSLVGADYGYTF
TRBV19,.,CASSPGTSGNEQFF
TRBV19,once,CASSIVDSGNQPQHF
TRBV4-2,.,CASSQDMQKGWLGQPQHF
TRBV4-3,.,CASSQGRTAKTEAFF
TRBV27,.,CASSPLESSYEQYF
TRBV3-1/TRBV3-2,.,CASSQVPSGQGALYGYTF
TRBV10-1,.,CASSDIGEVSGDIDEQFF
TRBV28,.,CASSSGQGAGGYTF
TRBV7-2,.,CASSQGLARFTGELFF
TRBV5-4,.,CASSLGEPNTGELFF
TRBV3-1/TRBV3-2,.,CASSQGLAGGRDTQYF
TRBV7-6,few,CASSPLTHSGNQPQHF